Below, 20 T cell receptor beta chains from the same sample are listed, as sequenced in a study of blood T cell repertoires in COVID-19. Measured with immunoSEQ multiplex PCR; TCRdb has only the in-frame clones, and not every one. Of roughly 180,000 clones listed, about 82% are singletons. Material for sequencing was PBMCs or T cells enriched from blood (not recorded which). The receptors were sampled from a woman aged 30 to 39 who had recovered from COVID-19.

The genes are TRBV24-1 and TRBJ2-1; D is perhaps TRBD2 (5 bases). The V gene lost 4 bases and the J gene lost 8 bases, with 17 bases spanning the gap. This CDR3 has 15 amino acids. Germline lookup yields CDR1 KGHDR and CDR2 SFDVKD. The CDR3 coding sequence is TGTGCCACCAGTGACCCGGAAACCGAGGGCCATGAGCAGTTCTTC. This encodes CATSDPETEGHEQFF.

The V gene is TRBV19, the J gene TRBJ1-5; D might be TRBD1 (6 bases). There are 15 residues in the CDR3. Germline CDR1 reads LNHDA; CDR2 reads SQIVND (reference sequence). Trimming stripped 5 bases from V and 9 bases from J, with 20 bases between. The CDR3 is CASSLGSGAIRPQHF. The CDR3 DNA follows: TGTGCCAGTAGTTTGGGGTCAGGGGCCATACGGCCCCAGCATTTT.

The V and J genes are TRBV7-2 and TRBJ1-4, with 7 bases identical to TRBD1. The CDR3 length is 15 residues. The V gene end was trimmed by 5 bases and the J gene end by 8 bases; junction bases not matched to a gene: 11. The germline CDR1 and CDR2 sequences are SGHTA and FQGNSA. The CDR3 loop reads CASSIRQGAGEKLFF. The CDR3 region has the DNA TGTGCCAGCAGCATCCGACAGGGCGCGGGGGAAAAACTGTTTTTT.

This clone occurred once. The CDR3 region is CASGAQGDQPQHF. The CDR3 region has the DNA TGTGCCAGCGGGGCGCAGGGTGATCAGCCCCAGCATTTT. The chain recombines TRBV27 with TRBJ1-5, with D tentatively TRBD1 (5 bases). Germline-derived CDR1 and CDR2 are MNHEY and SMNVEV (reference sequence). Trimming shortened V by 8 bases and J by 5 bases, and 13 bases separated the two germline ends. The CDR3 consists of 13 residues.

V and J are TRBV6-2 or TRBV6-3 and TRBJ2-7, with 7 nucleotides matching TRBD1. The CDR3 length is 16 residues. Germline assignment: CDR1 MNHEY and CDR2 SVGEGT. Germline trimming cut 3 bases from V and 6 bases from J; bases unmatched to any gene: 14. CDR3 region: CASSYFRTGWQGEQYF. CDR3 DNA: TGTGCCAGCAGTTATTTTAGGACAGGTTGGCAGGGCGAGCAGTACTTC.

V and J are TRBV28 and TRBJ1-3; a possible D gene is TRBD1 (6 bases). The CDR3 runs to 14 residues. Germline loops: CDR1 MDHEN, CDR2 SYDVKM. V shed 6 bases and J shed 2 bases, with 11 bases lying between them. The CDR3 region is CASRPTGPGNTIYF. For the CDR3, the DNA is TGTGCCAGCAGGCCTACAGGGCCTGGAAACACCATATATTTT.

This sequence joins TRBV7-8 and TRBJ1-2; the D gene is possibly TRBD1 (6 bases). The V and J ends lost 4 bases and 4 bases respectively, with 13 bases between them. This CDR3 is 14 amino acids long. Germline CDR1 SGHVS, CDR2 FQNEAQ. CDR3 coding DNA: TGTGCCAGCAGCTCCCAACAGGGAGCCTATGGCTACACCTTC. This codes for CASSSQQGAYGYTF.

This clone was detected once. This CDR3 reads CASSYSGRRSYGYTF. CDR3 bases: TGTGCCAGCAGTTACTCCGGCAGGCGCTCTTATGGCTACACCTTC. V is TRBV6-5 and J is TRBJ1-2; D ambiguous. The CDR3 consists of 15 residues. Trimming shortened V by 0 bases and J by 5 bases, and 13 bases separated the two germline ends. CDR1 MNHEY and CDR2 SVGAGI come from the germline V gene.

The chain recombines TRBV5-1 with TRBJ2-3; TRBD2 matches at 10 bases. The CDR3 extends over 16 amino acids. The J segment lost 2 bases and the V segment lost 2 bases, leaving 5 bases of the junction unmatched. Looked up from germline, CDR1 is SGHRS and CDR2 is YFSETQ. For the CDR3, the DNA is TGCGCCAGCAGCTTTAGGACTAGCGGCCCCACAGATACGCAGTATTTT. Translation gives CASSFRTSGPTDTQYF.

The CDR3 nucleotides are TGTGCCAGCAGTGAGAGGAGCGGGAGAGGAACCGGGGAGCTGTTTTTT. It encodes CASSERSGRGTGELFF. The chain is built from TRBV2 and TRBJ2-2, with 8 nucleotides matching TRBD2. This CDR3 spans 16 amino acids. Germline trimming cut 3 bases from V and 5 bases from J; bases unmatched to any gene: 8. In germline, CDR1 is SNHLY, CDR2 FYNNEI.

The chain has TRBV9 and TRBJ2-2; no firm D call. With 1 base removed from V and 1 base from J, the gap between germline ends came to 8 bases. The CDR3 totals 15 residues. The germline gives CDR1 SGDLS, CDR2 YYNGEE. CDR3 coding DNA: TGTGCCAGCAGCGTATCCCCCAGGAACACCGGGGAGCTGTTTTTT. Translation gives CASSVSPRNTGELFF. The variable domain in full, completed from reference TRBV9 and TRBJ2-2, reads DSGVTQTPKHLITATGQRVTLRCSPRSGDLSVYWYQQSLDQGLQFLIQYYNGEERAKGNILERFSAQQFPDLHSELNLSSLELGDSALYFCASSVSPRNTGELFFGEGSRLTVL.

V usage is TRBV5-6 and J usage is TRBJ2-7; D unclear. Germline CDR1 reads SGHDT; CDR2 reads YYEEEE. V shed 0 bases and J shed 4 bases, with 8 bases lying between them. The CDR3 sequence is 13 residues long. CDR3 protein: CASSLDTDYEQYF. In DNA form, the CDR3 reads TGTGCCAGCAGCTTGGATACAGATTACGAGCAGTACTTC.

DNA for the CDR3: TGTGCCAGCAGTCCGAACATACTAGACCAAGAGACCCAGTACTTC. The encoded protein is CASSPNILDQETQYF. This chain uses TRBV27 with TRBJ2-5, with D possibly being TRBD2 (5 bases). CDR1 and CDR2 (germline): MNHEY, SMNVEV (reference sequence). The germline V and J ends were trimmed by 5 bases and 0 bases, with 13 bases remaining between them. CDR3 length equals 15 residues.

The rearrangement joins TRBV2 to TRBJ2-7, with 11 positions matching TRBD2. The V gene's germline CDR1 is SNHLY and CDR2 FYNNEI. CDR3 length equals 20 residues. V shed 6 bases and J 0 bases; nucleotides not matched to a gene: 19. The CDR3 DNA reads as TGTGCCAGCAGAATACCAGGGGGCCTAGGACTAGCGGGCAGCTCCTACGAGCAGTACTTC. Translated, it gives CASRIPGGLGLAGSSYEQYF.

The chain couples TRBV5-1 to TRBJ2-3; TRBD2 matches at 9 bases. This CDR3 comprises 16 residues. CDR1 and CDR2 (germline): SGHRS, YFSETQ. The V and J ends lost 4 bases and 4 bases, in that order; junction bases with no gene match: 10. As DNA, the CDR3 is TGCGCCAGCAGCAAGGCGGCGGGAGGGCAGGCAGATACGCAGTATTTT. This gives the protein CASSKAAGGQADTQYF.

V usage is TRBV3-1 (or the pseudogene TRBV3-2) and J usage is TRBJ2-1; 13 bases match TRBD2. Losses at the gene ends were 1 base for V and 0 bases for J; bases not matched to a gene: 9. Per germline, CDR1 LGHDT and CDR2 YNNKEL (reference sequence). The CDR3 is 20 amino acids. CDR3 in amino acids: CASSQGLTSGRPSSYNEQFF. In DNA form, the CDR3 reads TGTGCCAGCAGCCAAGGGTTGACTAGCGGGAGGCCCAGCTCCTACAATGAGCAGTTCTTC.

The chain has TRBV19 and TRBJ2-1; 8 bases map to TRBD2. Germline V gene sequence: CDR1 LNHDA, CDR2 SQIVND (reference sequence). V shed 3 bases and J 6 bases; nucleotides not matched to a gene: 10. CDR3 length: 16 residues. CDR3 amino acids: CASSILWGGRSNEQFF. The CDR3 nucleotides read TGTGCCAGTAGTATTCTCTGGGGCGGGAGGAGCAATGAGCAGTTCTTC.

This chain links TRBV5-1 with TRBJ2-7; 9 nucleotides align to TRBD2. Germline values: CDR1 SGHRS, CDR2 YFSETQ. J was trimmed by 1 base and V by 0 bases; bases with no gene match: 2. CDR3 length equals 15 residues. For the CDR3, the DNA is TGCGCCAGCAGCTTGGCCGCGGGAGGGTCCTACGAGCAGTACTTC. This gives the protein CASSLAAGGSYEQYF.

The chain combines TRBV20-1 with TRBJ2-1; D uncertain. The germline V gene encodes CDR1 DFQATT and CDR2 SNEGSKA (reference sequence). The CDR3 runs 11 residues. V was cut by 5 bases and J by 15 bases, with 17 bases left in between. CDR3 coding DNA: TGCAGTGCTTCCCGAAGCCACTCTCCGTTCTTC. As protein: CSASRSHSPFF.

This clone appeared a few times. The chain couples TRBV7-2 to TRBJ2-6; the D gene is possibly TRBD2 (6 bases). The CDR3 has 16 amino acids. V lost 5 bases to trimming and J lost 2 bases, with 13 bases between them. CDR1 is SGHTA, CDR2 FQGNSA, per germline. CDR3 sequence reads: CASSVVRRAGANVLTF. The CDR3 DNA follows: TGTGCCAGCAGCGTAGTACGGAGGGCTGGGGCCAACGTCCTGACTTTC.